This T cell receptor (beta chain) was identified during a study of blood T cell repertoires in COVID-19. About the study: Samples taken during acute and convalescent COVID-19 were collected in the United States, Italy and Spain.

Everyone who took part was roughly 18 to 89 years old, and they came from fewer than 25 US areas. Clinical history as reported by participants underpinned cohort assignment. Either two negative PCRs, clearance, or symptom resolution qualified Cohort 3 donors as recovered. Sequencing was performed with immunoSEQ multiplex PCR; in TCRdb, only in-frame clones are kept and a portion is missing. The sample lists about 400,000 clones; around nine tenths were seen once. Germline V gene data show CDR1 as MNHEY and CDR2 as SMNVEV (reference sequence). CDR3 size: 15 residues. The junction had 8 bases not matched to a gene; V was cut back by 4 bases and J by 3 bases.

This clonotype was obtained from a woman aged 45 to 65 who had recovered from COVID-19. Sequencing was carried out using PBMCs or T cells enriched from blood (not recorded which). V gene TRBV27 combines with J gene TRBJ2-7, with 8 bases aligning to TRBD1. The CDR3 region is CASSSPGTGDYEQYF. The CDR3 DNA follows: TGTGCCAGCAGTTCCCCCGGGACAGGTGACTACGAGCAGTACTTC.